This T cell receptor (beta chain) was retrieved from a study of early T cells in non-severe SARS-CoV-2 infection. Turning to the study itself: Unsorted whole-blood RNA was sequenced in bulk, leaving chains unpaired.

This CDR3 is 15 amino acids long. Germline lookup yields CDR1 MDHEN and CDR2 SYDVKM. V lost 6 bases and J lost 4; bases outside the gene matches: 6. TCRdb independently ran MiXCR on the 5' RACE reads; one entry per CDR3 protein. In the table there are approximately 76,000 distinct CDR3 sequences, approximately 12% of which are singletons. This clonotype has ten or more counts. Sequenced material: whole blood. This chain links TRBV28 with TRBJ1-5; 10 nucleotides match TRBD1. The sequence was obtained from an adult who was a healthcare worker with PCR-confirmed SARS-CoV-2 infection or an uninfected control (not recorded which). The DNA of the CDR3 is TGTGCCAGCAGGCCCCGGGACAGGGGAAATCAGCCCCAGCATTTT. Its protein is CASRPRDRGNQPQHF.